The 4 T cell receptor beta chains listed next were all sequenced from one sample in a study of blood T cell repertoires in COVID-19 (TCRdb year 2020). Library preparation used the immunoSEQ multiplex PCR assay. Held by TCRdb, this immuneACCESS table contains in-frame sequences only and omits some clones. Under half of the omission traces to an unresolved V gene where checked; the cause of the rest is unknown. The sample data list around 35,000 clones, and more than 90% of these were observed just once. Approximately 12% of the sample goes to the ten largest clones. The sequencing sample was made of peripheral blood. The origin of the receptors is a human donor in a cohort sampled during active COVID-19.

This clone was counted a single time. The chain couples TRBV25-1 to TRBJ2-5; 8 bases map to TRBD2. The CDR3 loop spans 16 amino acids. Germline CDR1 reads MGHDK; CDR2 reads SYGVNS. V lost 6 bases, J lost 5 bases, and 14 bases stayed unmatched. CDR3 loop: CASRGHSGGGRETQYF. The DNA for the CDR3 is TGTGCCAGCAGGGGTCATTCGGGAGGGGGGCGTGAGACCCAGTACTTC.

The genes are TRBV9 and TRBJ2-7; 10 bases agree with TRBD1. J lost 4 bases, V lost 3 bases, and 10 bases had no gene match. Germline CDR1 SGDLS, CDR2 YYNGEE. This CDR3 comprises 16 residues. This CDR3 reads CASSGGTGTGAYEQYF. Written as DNA, the CDR3 is TGTGCCAGCAGCGGCGGGACCGGGACAGGGGCGTACGAGCAGTACTTC.

This chain connects TRBV4-2 to TRBJ2-5, with 10 bases matching TRBD2. This CDR3 has 16 residues. V dropped 0 bases and J dropped 4; count of bases not matched to a gene: 5. CDR1 LGHNA and CDR2 YNFKEQ come from the germline V gene. For the CDR3, the DNA is TGTGCCAGCAGCCAAGAGCGAGTAGCGGGAGGAGAGACCCAGTACTTC. It specifies CASSQERVAGGETQYF.

The genes are TRBV28 and TRBJ2-5; tentative D call: TRBD2 (5 bases). The V and J ends lost 2 bases and 2 bases respectively, with 12 bases between them. The CDR3 extends over 15 amino acids. Germline V gives CDR1 MDHEN, CDR2 SYDVKM. This CDR3 reads CASSLLGSMQETQYF. CDR3 nucleotides: TGTGCCAGCAGTTTACTTGGGAGTATGCAAGAGACCCAGTACTTC.